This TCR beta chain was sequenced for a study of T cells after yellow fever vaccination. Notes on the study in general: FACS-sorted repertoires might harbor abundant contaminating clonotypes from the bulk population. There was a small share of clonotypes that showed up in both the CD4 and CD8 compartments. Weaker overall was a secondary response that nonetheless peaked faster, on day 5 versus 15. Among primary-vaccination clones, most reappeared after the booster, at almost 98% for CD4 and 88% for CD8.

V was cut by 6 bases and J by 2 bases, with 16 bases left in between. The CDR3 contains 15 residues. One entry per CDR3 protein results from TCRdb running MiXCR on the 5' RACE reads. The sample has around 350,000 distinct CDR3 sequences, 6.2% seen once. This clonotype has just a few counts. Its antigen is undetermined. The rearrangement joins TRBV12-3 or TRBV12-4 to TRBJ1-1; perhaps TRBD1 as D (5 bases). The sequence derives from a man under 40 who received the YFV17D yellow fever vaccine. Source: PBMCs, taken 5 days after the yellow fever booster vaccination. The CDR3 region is CASSLDSAANTEAFF. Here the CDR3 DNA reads TGTGCCAGCAGCCTTGACAGCGCGGCCAACACTGAAGCTTTCTTT.